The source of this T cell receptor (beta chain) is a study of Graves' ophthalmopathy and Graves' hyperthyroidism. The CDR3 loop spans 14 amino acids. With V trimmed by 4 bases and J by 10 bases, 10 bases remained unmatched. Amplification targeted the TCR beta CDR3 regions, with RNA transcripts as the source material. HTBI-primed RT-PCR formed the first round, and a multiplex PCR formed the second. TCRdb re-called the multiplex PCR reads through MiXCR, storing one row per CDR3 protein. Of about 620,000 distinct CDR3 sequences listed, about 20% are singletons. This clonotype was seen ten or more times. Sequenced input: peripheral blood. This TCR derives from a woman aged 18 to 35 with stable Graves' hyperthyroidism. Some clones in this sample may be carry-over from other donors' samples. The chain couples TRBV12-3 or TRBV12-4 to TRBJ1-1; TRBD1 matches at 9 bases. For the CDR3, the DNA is TGTGCCAGCAGTTCCCCGGACAGGGGTGGTGTAGCTTTCTTT. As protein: CASSSPDRGGVAFF.